These T cell receptor beta chains were read from a single sample in a study of T cells in Graves' hyperthyroidism and ophthalmopathy. MiXCR was run by TCRdb on the multiplex PCR reads, yielding one entry per CDR3 protein. The profile shows a few hundred thousand distinct CDR3 sequences, about a fifth of them singletons. The sample was blood. The source of these receptors is a young man with Graves' hyperthyroidism. Both conserved end residues are part of each CDR3. The D gene is left open where the match is weak. Only part of the rows carry a size: once, few, many, or a class if the clone is expanded.

cdr3_nt,cdr3_aa,j_call,d_call,v_call,cdr3_length,clone_size
TGTGCCAGCAGTTTATCGCCGGGAAGGCGGCGGATGAACACTGAAGCTTTCTTT,CASSLSPGRRRMNTEAFF,TRBJ1-1,NA,TRBV27,18,many
TGTGCCAGCAGCTCCCCCGGGGGGATTTACAATGAGCAGTTCTTC,CASSSPGGIYNEQFF,TRBJ2-1,TRBD2,TRBV11-1,15,NA
TGTGCCTGGAGTTGGGGGGTAGAGACCCAGTACTTC,CAWSWGVETQYF,TRBJ2-5,NA,TRBV30,12,many
TGTGCCACCAGTGATTCGGGACCCGGAGGGGAGACCCAGTACTTC,CATSDSGPGGETQYF,TRBJ2-5,NA,TRBV24-1,15,many
TGTGCCAGCAGTGAAGGGGACAAACACTATGGCTACACCTTC,CASSEGDKHYGYTF,TRBJ1-2,NA,TRBV6-1,14,few
TGTGCCACCTCCTCGAGGGGCCCCTATGGCTACACCTTC,CATSSRGPYGYTF,TRBJ1-2,NA,TRBV6-1,13,many
TGTGCCACCAGCAGAGATCCGGGACTCAACACCGGGGAGCTGTTTTTT,CATSRDPGLNTGELFF,TRBJ2-2,NA,TRBV15,16,many
TGTGCCAGCAGCCCCTATACGAACGAGCAGTACTTC,CASSPYTNEQYF,TRBJ2-7,NA,TRBV7-9,12,few
TGTGCCAGCAGCAGGGGGGACAGGGTAGGAAACGAGCAGTACTTC,CASSRGDRVGNEQYF,TRBJ2-7,TRBD1,TRBV9,15,few
TGCGCCAGCAGCATAGACAGGGGGCTTGATGGAGCTTTCTTT,CASSIDRGLDGAFF,TRBJ1-1,TRBD1,TRBV5-1,14,many
TGTGCCAGCAGTTACTCGAGGCGAACCGGGGAGCTGTTTTTT,CASSYSRRTGELFF,TRBJ2-2,NA,TRBV6-5,14,NA
TGTGCCAGCAGCCAAGATTTTGGCCGAGCGGGGGTCTCCTACGAGCAGTACTTC,CASSQDFGRAGVSYEQYF,TRBJ2-7,TRBD2,TRBV3-1,18,once
TGTGCCAGCAGTTTATTCGGGGGCGGGGGCTATGGCTACACCTTC,CASSLFGGGGYGYTF,TRBJ1-2,NA,TRBV27,15,NA
TGTGCCAGCAGTTTCGCCGCCCAGACACTGAATGATGGCTACACCTTC,CASSFAAQTLNDGYTF,TRBJ1-2,NA,TRBV27,16,many
TGTGCCTGGAGTCTCGGAATTCTTACAGGGGGCAGCGAGACCCAGTACTTC,CAWSLGILTGGSETQYF,TRBJ2-5,TRBD1,TRBV30,17,few
TGTGCCAGCAACCGGGACATGCACACCGGGGAGCTGTTTTTT,CASNRDMHTGELFF,TRBJ2-2,NA,TRBV28,14,many
TGTGCCAGTAGTATAGACGGGGGGGAGGAGACCCAGTACTTC,CASSIDGGEETQYF,TRBJ2-5,TRBD2,TRBV19,14,many
TGTGCCAGCAGCCCCAGACAGGGAAAGAACACTGAAGCTTTCTTT,CASSPRQGKNTEAFF,TRBJ1-1,TRBD1,TRBV4-2,15,many
TGTGCCAGCAGCGAAGGGTCCTCTCCCGCAACCCAGTACTTC,CASSEGSSPATQYF,TRBJ2-5,NA,TRBV11-2,14,many
TGCGCCAGCAGCACGGGACGGGACTTCAGTTTAGGGAACATTCAGTACTTC,CASSTGRDFSLGNIQYF,TRBJ2-4,NA,TRBV5-1,17,many
TGCAGTACCTTAGCGGGGGGAACAGATACGCAGTATTTT,CSTLAGGTDTQYF,TRBJ2-3,TRBD2,TRBV20-1,13,NA
TGTGCCTGGAGTGTACAGCCGGGACACTCTGAAGCTTTCTTT,CAWSVQPGHSEAFF,TRBJ1-1,NA,TRBV30,14,many
TGTGCCAGTAGCCAGGGGGTCCATCAGCCCCAGCATTTT,CASSQGVHQPQHF,TRBJ1-5,TRBD1,TRBV19,13,many
TGTGCCACCAGCAGAGATTTCGAAGGGATCGCGACCCAGTACTTC,CATSRDFEGIATQYF,TRBJ2-5,NA,TRBV15,15,NA